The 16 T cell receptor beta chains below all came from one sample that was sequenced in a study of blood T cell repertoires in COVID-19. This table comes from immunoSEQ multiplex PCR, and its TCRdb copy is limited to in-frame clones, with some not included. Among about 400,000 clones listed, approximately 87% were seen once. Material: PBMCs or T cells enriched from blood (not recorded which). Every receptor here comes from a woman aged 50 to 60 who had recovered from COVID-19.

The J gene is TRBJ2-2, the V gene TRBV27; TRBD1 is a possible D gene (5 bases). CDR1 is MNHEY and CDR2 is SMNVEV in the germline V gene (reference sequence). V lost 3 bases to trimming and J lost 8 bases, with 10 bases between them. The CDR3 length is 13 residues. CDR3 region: CASSLSQGGELFF. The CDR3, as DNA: TGTGCCAGCAGTTTGAGCCAGGGTGGGGAGCTGTTTTTT.

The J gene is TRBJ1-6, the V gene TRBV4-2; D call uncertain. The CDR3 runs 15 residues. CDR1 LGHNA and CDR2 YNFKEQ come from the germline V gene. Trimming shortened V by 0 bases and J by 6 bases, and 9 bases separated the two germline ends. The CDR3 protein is CASSQDPGSNSPLHF. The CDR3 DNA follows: TGTGCCAGCAGCCAAGATCCGGGGAGTAATTCACCCCTCCACTTT.

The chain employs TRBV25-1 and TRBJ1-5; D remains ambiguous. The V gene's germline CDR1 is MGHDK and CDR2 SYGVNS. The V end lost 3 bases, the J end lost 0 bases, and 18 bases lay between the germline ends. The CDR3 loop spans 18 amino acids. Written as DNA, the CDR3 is TGTGCCAGCAGTGATGGGCGATTAGGTCTGGCTAGCAATCAGCCCCAGCATTTT. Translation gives CASSDGRLGLASNQPQHF.

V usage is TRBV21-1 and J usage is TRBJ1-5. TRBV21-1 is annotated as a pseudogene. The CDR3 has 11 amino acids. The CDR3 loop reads CASSSRTAQHF. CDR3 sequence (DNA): TGTGCCAGCAGCTCCCGTACGGCCCAGCATTTT.

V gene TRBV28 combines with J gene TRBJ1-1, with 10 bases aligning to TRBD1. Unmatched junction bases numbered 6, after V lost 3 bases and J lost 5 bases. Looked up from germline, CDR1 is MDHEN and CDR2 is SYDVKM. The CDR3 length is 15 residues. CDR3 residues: CASSLGGTGETEAFF. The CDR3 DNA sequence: TGTGCCAGCAGTTTGGGGGGGACAGGGGAAACTGAAGCTTTCTTT.

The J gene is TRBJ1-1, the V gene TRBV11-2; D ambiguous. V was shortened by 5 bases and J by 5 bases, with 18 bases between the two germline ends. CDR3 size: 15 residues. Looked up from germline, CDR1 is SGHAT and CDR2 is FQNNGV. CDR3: CASSPYMQAGTEAFF. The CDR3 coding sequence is TGTGCCAGCAGCCCCTATATGCAGGCGGGTACTGAAGCTTTCTTT.

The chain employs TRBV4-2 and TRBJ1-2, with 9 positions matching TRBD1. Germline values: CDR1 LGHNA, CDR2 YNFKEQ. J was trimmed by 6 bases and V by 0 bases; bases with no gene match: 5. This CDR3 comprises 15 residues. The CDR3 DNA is TGTGCCAGCAGCCAAGACGCCGGGACAGGGAATGGCTACACCTTC. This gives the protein CASSQDAGTGNGYTF.

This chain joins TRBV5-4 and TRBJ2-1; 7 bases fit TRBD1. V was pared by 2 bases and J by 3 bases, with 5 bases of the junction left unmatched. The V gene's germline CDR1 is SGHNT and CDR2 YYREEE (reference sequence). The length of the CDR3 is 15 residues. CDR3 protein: CASSFRDRSYNEQFF. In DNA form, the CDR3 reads TGTGCCAGCAGCTTCCGGGACAGAAGCTACAATGAGCAGTTCTTC.

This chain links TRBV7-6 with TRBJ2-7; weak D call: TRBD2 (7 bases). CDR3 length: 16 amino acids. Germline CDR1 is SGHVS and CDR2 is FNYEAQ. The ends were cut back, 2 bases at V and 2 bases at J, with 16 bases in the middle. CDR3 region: CASSLSPGGVPYEQYF. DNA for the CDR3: TGTGCCAGCAGCTTATCCCCGGGGGGCGTACCCTACGAGCAGTACTTC.

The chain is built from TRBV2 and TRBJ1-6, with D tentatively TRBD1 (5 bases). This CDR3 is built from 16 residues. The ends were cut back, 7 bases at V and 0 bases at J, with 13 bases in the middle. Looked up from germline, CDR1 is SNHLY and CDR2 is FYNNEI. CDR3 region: CASTQDASSYNSPLHF. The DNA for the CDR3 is TGTGCCAGCACACAGGACGCAAGCTCCTATAATTCACCCCTCCACTTT.

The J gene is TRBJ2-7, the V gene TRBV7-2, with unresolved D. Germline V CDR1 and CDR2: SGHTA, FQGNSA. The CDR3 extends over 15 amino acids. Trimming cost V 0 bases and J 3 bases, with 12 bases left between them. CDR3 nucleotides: TGTGCCAGCAGCTTAGCGCACCTGCGCGGCTACGAGCAGTACTTC. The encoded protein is CASSLAHLRGYEQYF.

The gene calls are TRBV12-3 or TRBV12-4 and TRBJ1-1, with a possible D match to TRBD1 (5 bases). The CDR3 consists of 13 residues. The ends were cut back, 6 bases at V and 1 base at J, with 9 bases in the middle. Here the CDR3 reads CASRLTENTEAFF. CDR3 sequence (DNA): TGTGCCAGCAGACTGACAGAGAACACTGAAGCTTTCTTT.

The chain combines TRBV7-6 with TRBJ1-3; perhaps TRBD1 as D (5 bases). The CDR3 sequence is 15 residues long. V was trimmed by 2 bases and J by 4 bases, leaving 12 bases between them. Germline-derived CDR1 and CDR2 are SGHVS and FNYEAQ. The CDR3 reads CASSLQGQGGNTIYF. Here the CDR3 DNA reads TGTGCCAGCAGCTTACAAGGTCAGGGAGGAAACACCATATATTTT.

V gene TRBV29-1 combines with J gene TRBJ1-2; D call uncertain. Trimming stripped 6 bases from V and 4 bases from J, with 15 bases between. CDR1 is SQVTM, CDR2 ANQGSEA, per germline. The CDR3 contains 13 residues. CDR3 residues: CSVPQPGGYGYTF. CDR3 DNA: TGCAGCGTCCCCCAGCCCGGCGGCTATGGCTACACCTTC.

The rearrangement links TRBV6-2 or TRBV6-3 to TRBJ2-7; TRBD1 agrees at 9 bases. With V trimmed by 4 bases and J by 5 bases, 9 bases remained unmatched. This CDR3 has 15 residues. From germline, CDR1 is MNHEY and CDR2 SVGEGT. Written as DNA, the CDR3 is TGTGCCAGCAGTTTGGCCGGGACAGGGCTCGACGAGCAGTACTTC. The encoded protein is CASSLAGTGLDEQYF.

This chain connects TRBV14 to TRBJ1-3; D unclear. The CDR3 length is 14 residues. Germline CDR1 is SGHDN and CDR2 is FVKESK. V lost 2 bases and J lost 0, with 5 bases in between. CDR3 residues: CASSQYGSGNTIYF. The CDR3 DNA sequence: TGTGCCAGCAGCCAATACGGCTCTGGAAACACCATATATTTT. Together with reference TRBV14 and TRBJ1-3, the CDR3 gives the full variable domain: EAGVTQFPSHSVIEKGQTVTLRCDPISGHDNLYWYRRVMGKEIKFLLHFVKESKQDESGMPNNRFLAERTGGTYSTLKVQPAELEDSGVYFCASSQYGSGNTIYFGEGSWLTVV.